This TCR beta chain was sequenced in a study of blood T cell repertoires in COVID-19. The V gene end was trimmed by 1 base and the J gene end by 3 bases; junction bases not matched to a gene: 3. The CDR3 has 16 amino acids. Germline V lookup: CDR1 SEHNR, CDR2 FQNEAQ (reference sequence). The method was immunoSEQ multiplex PCR; TCRdb's version includes in-frame clones alone and lacks a portion of them. The sample contains 300,000 to 350,000 clones, 83% of which appear only once. The material sequenced was peripheral blood. The TCR comes from a man aged 25 to 40 with active or convalescent COVID-19. This chain links TRBV7-9 with TRBJ1-5; TRBD1 aligns across 10 bases. The CDR3 sequence: CASSLVGQGFNQPQHF. For the CDR3, the DNA is TGTGCCAGCAGCTTAGTGGGACAGGGGTTCAATCAGCCCCAGCATTTT.